This T cell receptor beta chain was sequenced during a study of T cell changes during pregnancy in multiple sclerosis. Some clones are missing from TCRdb's copy, which holds only in-frame ones; the method was immunoSEQ multiplex PCR. The sample shows more than 65,000 clones, approximately 90% of them seen only once. CDR3 size: 15 residues. Germline values: CDR1 SGHVS, CDR2 FNYEAQ. With 0 bases removed from V and 1 base from J, the gap between germline ends came to 9 bases. The chain combines TRBV7-6 with TRBJ1-1; no firm D call. Sample: CD4+ T cells from peripheral blood mononuclear cells, taken before pregnancy. The TCR was taken from a female donor with multiple sclerosis, enrolled in a pregnancy study. This CDR3 is CASSLARAGNTEAFF. CDR3 nucleotide sequence: TGTGCCAGCAGCTTAGCGAGGGCAGGGAACACTGAAGCTTTCTTT.